This entry concerns a single T cell receptor (beta chain). Antigen: not known. The repertoire was sequenced with immunoSEQ multiplex PCR; TCRdb's copy has only in-frame clones and lacks some. This table holds fewer than 120,000 clones, roughly nine tenths found once. The sample belongs to a study of OX40 agonist ivuxolimab in advanced cancers. Study-wide results and caveats: In the 0.1-3.0 mg/kg groups, partial responders showed among the lowest expansion.

Germline V CDR1 and CDR2: SGHTA, FQGNSA. CDR3 length: 14 amino acids. V dropped 7 bases and J dropped 4; count of bases not matched to a gene: 6. The sequencing here drew on CD4+ or CD8+ T cells sorted from blood, taken in a trial of the OX40 agonist ivuxolimab. V and J are TRBV7-2 and TRBJ2-7; 11 bases line up with TRBD2. The source of this sequence is an adult with an advanced solid tumor such as melanoma, head and neck, liver or kidney cancer. The DNA of the CDR3 is TGTGCCAGCAAATTCCTAGCGGGAGGTTACGAGCAGTACTTC. This encodes CASKFLAGGYEQYF.